The clone carrying this T cell receptor (beta chain) was seen repeatedly, ten times or more. The antigen is unknown. With 0 bases removed from V and 0 bases from J, the gap between germline ends came to 8 bases. Germline CDR1 DFQATT, CDR2 SNEGSKA (reference sequence). The CDR3 totals 14 residues. The data originate from a study of Graves' ophthalmopathy and Graves' hyperthyroidism. Study information: The blood sample was drawn at first diagnosis and before any treatment.

Patients with other autoimmune diseases, uncontrolled infections, pregnancy or lactation were excluded. It was from roughly 9.3 ml of fresh peripheral blood that the PBMCs came. General observations from the study: A model of 13 signatures distinguished ophthalmopathy from stable hyperthyroidism at approximately 90% sensitivity and around 81% specificity.

RNA transcripts were the template, and TCR beta CDR3 regions were amplified from them. The library came from an HTBI-primed first-round RT-PCR and a second-round multiplex PCR. TCRdb fed the multiplex PCR reads into MiXCR, producing one record per CDR3 protein. The profile shows under 350,000 distinct CDR3 sequences, roughly 15% of them singletons. The source of this sequence is an adult man with Graves' ophthalmopathy. The source material was peripheral blood. The V gene is TRBV20-1, the J gene TRBJ1-2; D is undetermined. Written as DNA, the CDR3 is TGCAGTGCTAGAGACAGTGCAGCTAACTATGGCTACACCTTC. This sequence encodes CSARDSAANYGYTF.